These 23 T cell receptor beta chains were sequenced from one sample in a study of blood T cell repertoires in COVID-19. TCRdb's copy holds only in-frame clones and misses some; the assay was immunoSEQ multiplex PCR. This sample yields 45,000 to 60,000 clones, of which about 87% are seen a single time; 6% to 8% belongs to the top ten. Sequenced: peripheral blood. Receptors were obtained from a human donor with active COVID-19. The donor label of this sample is uncertain.

The chain carries TRBV11-2 and TRBJ2-3; D is unresolved. V dropped 0 bases and J dropped 6 bases, with 4 bases sitting between them. The CDR3 covers 12 residues. Germline assignment: CDR1 SGHAT and CDR2 FQNNGV. CDR3 sequence: CASSLDLDTQYF. For the CDR3, the DNA is TGTGCCAGCAGCTTAGATCTGGATACGCAGTATTTT.

The V and J genes are TRBV19 and TRBJ1-2; D gene uncertain. This CDR3 region has 14 residues. V lost 5 bases to trimming and J lost 5 bases, with 15 bases between them. Germline CDR1 and CDR2: LNHDA and SQIVND (reference sequence). Here the CDR3 reads CASSEGGFFYGYTF. CDR3 coding DNA: TGTGCCAGTAGTGAAGGCGGGTTTTTTTATGGCTACACCTTC. The whole variable domain, filled in from reference TRBV19 and TRBJ1-2, reads DGGITQSPKYLFRKEGQNVTLSCEQNLNHDAMYWYRQDPGQGLRLIYYSQIVNDFQKGDIAEGYSVSREKKESFPLTVTSAQKNPTAFYLCASSEGGFFYGYTFGSGTRLTVV.

The rearrangement links TRBV7-3 to TRBJ2-2, with D possibly matching TRBD1 (6 bases). Germline CDR1 reads SGHTA; CDR2 reads FQGTGA. V was trimmed by 5 bases and J by 2 bases, leaving 12 bases between them. The CDR3 totals 15 residues. The CDR3 region is CASSKGGQNTGELFF. The CDR3 DNA is TGTGCCAGCAGCAAAGGGGGACAAAACACCGGGGAGCTGTTTTTT.

This clone was seen a few times. The chain links TRBV7-2 to TRBJ2-7; tentative D call: TRBD1 (7 bases). CDR3 length equals 12 residues. Trimming left V 7 bases short and J 3 bases short, with 10 bases between. The germline V gene encodes CDR1 SGHTA and CDR2 FQGNSA. The chain's CDR3 is CASTGGSYEQYF. DNA for the CDR3: TGTGCCAGCACAGGGGGGAGCTACGAGCAGTACTTC. Complete variable domain (other parts from reference TRBV7-2 and TRBJ2-7): GAGVSQSPSNKVTEKGKDVELRCDPISGHTALYWYRQSLGQGLEFLIYFQGNSAPDKSGLPSDRFSAERTGGSVSTLTIQRTQQEDSAVYLCASTGGSYEQYFGPGTRLTVT.

V gene TRBV9 combines with J gene TRBJ1-2; 9 bases line up with TRBD1. CDR1 and CDR2 from the germline V gene are SGDLS and YYNGEE. J was trimmed by 6 bases and V by 0 bases; bases with no gene match: 6. The CDR3 contains 15 residues. The CDR3: CASSVDVTGGHGYTF. In nucleotides, the CDR3 is TGTGCCAGCAGCGTAGACGTAACAGGGGGCCATGGCTACACCTTC. The full variable domain, with the rest looked up from reference TRBV9 and TRBJ1-2, is DSGVTQTPKHLITATGQRVTLRCSPRSGDLSVYWYQQSLDQGLQFLIQYYNGEERAKGNILERFSAQQFPDLHSELNLSSLELGDSALYFCASSVDVTGGHGYTFGSGTRLTVV.

This clone was detected only a few times. This chain joins TRBV7-9 and TRBJ1-2; D gene uncertain. The CDR3 length is 13 residues. Trimming shortened V by 3 bases and J by 8 bases, and 13 bases separated the two germline ends. The V gene's germline CDR1 is SEHNR and CDR2 FQNEAQ (reference sequence). The CDR3 DNA sequence: TGTGCCAGCAGCTTTAGCACCGACGGGGGCTACACCTTC. It codes for CASSFSTDGGYTF.

The chain is built from TRBV29-1 and TRBJ1-2; D is ambiguous. CDR3 length: 11 residues. Germline V CDR1 and CDR2: SQVTM, ANQGSEA. Between the trimmed V and J ends, which lost 5 bases and 8 bases, there was a span of 12 bases. The CDR3 DNA follows: TGCAGCGTTATTAGGACGGGAGGCTACACCTTC. Translated, it gives CSVIRTGGYTF.

The rearrangement links TRBV4-1 to TRBJ1-6; no clear D gene. The V end was cut by 1 base, the J end by 9 bases, with 13 bases between. The CDR3 runs to 15 residues. Per the germline V gene, CDR1 is MGHRA and CDR2 is YSYEKL. The CDR3 loop reads CASSQVTAGASPLHF. The DNA of the CDR3 is TGCGCCAGCAGCCAAGTAACAGCGGGCGCTTCACCCCTCCACTTT.

The V call is TRBV18, the J call TRBJ2-2; D may be TRBD1 (5 bases). The V and J ends lost 6 bases and 8 bases respectively, with 16 bases between them. Germline values: CDR1 KGHSH, CDR2 LQKENI. The CDR3 totals 14 residues. CDR3: CASSPQGIGGELFF. The CDR3 nucleotides read TGTGCCAGCTCTCCCCAGGGAATCGGTGGGGAGCTGTTTTTT.

CDR3 DNA: TGCAGCGCTGACAGGGGGCAAGGCGGGGAGCTGTTTTTT. Protein: CSADRGQGGELFF. This chain uses TRBV29-1 with TRBJ2-2, with 10 bases lining up with TRBD1. Trimming removed 7 bases from V and 7 bases from J; junction bases left unmatched: 6. This CDR3 contains 13 residues. Germline lookup yields CDR1 SQVTM and CDR2 ANQGSEA.

The chain is built from TRBV5-1 and TRBJ2-1; 7 bases line up with TRBD2. The J segment lost 3 bases and the V segment lost 5 bases, leaving 11 bases of the junction unmatched. The CDR3 consists of 16 residues. CDR1 SGHRS and CDR2 YFSETQ come from the germline V gene. The CDR3 protein is CASSPQPRGDYNEQFF. CDR3 in DNA: TGCGCCAGCAGTCCTCAGCCCCGGGGGGACTACAATGAGCAGTTCTTC.

This clone occurred once. The chain has TRBV7-9 and TRBJ2-7, with 12 bases lining up with TRBD2. Germline CDR1 SEHNR, CDR2 FQNEAQ (reference sequence). The V and J ends lost 5 bases and 1 base, in that order; junction bases with no gene match: 3. This CDR3 is 15 amino acids long. CDR3 DNA sequence: TGTGCCAGCAGCGCTGGACTAGCGGGGTCCTACGAGCAGTACTTC. This encodes CASSAGLAGSYEQYF.

The CDR3 loop reads CAISELTSGGHEQFF. The CDR3 DNA follows: TGTGCCATCAGTGAGTTGACTAGCGGGGGGCATGAGCAGTTCTTC. The rearrangement links TRBV10-3 to TRBJ2-1, with 13 bases identical to TRBD2. Germline CDR1 ENHRY, CDR2 SYGVKD. The ends lost 1 base at V and 8 bases at J; junction bases unmatched: 2. The CDR3 runs 15 residues.

This chain links TRBV7-8 with TRBJ2-3, with TRBD2 matching over 10 bases. The CDR3 length is 16 residues. Germline V lookup: CDR1 SGHVS, CDR2 FQNEAQ. Unmatched junction bases numbered 7, after V lost 5 bases and J lost 2 bases. The CDR3 sequence: CASSPRTSGNTDTQYF. CDR3 DNA sequence: TGTGCCAGCAGCCCCCGGACTAGCGGCAACACAGATACGCAGTATTTT.

This clone was counted a single time. The CDR3 nucleotides are TGTGCCAGCAGTTTTATCGCAGGCGCTGAAGCTTTCTTT. It codes for CASSFIAGAEAFF. The rearrangement uses TRBV6-2 or TRBV6-3 and TRBJ1-1; no definite D call. The V gene's germline CDR1 is MNHEY and CDR2 SVGEGT. The CDR3 has 13 amino acids. The V gene lost 4 bases and the J gene lost 6 bases, with 12 bases spanning the gap.

This clone was picked up one time. This sequence joins TRBV29-1 and TRBJ2-5; D gene unclear. The CDR3 has 10 amino acids. Germline CDR1 is SQVTM and CDR2 is ANQGSEA. V was clipped by 4 bases and J by 10 bases, with 10 bases between them. The CDR3 DNA sequence: TGCAGCGTTGTATTAGCCGGCCAGTACTTC. Translating it yields CSVVLAGQYF.

The rearrangement joins TRBV2 to TRBJ1-4; 10 bases agree with TRBD1. Germline values: CDR1 SNHLY, CDR2 FYNNEI. V shed 6 bases, J shed 7 bases, and the junction held 5 bases outside the gene matches. The CDR3 sequence is 14 residues long. The DNA of the CDR3 is TGTGCCAGCAGACAGGACAGGGGGGGTGAAAAACTGTTTTTT. It translates to CASRQDRGGEKLFF.

The rearrangement uses TRBV7-3 and TRBJ2-6; unclear D gene. The germline V and J ends were trimmed by 4 bases and 1 base, with 5 bases remaining between them. Germline V gives CDR1 SGHTA, CDR2 FQGTGA. The CDR3 has 14 amino acids. The CDR3 bases are TGTGCCAGCAGCTCCCAGTCTGGGGCCAACGTCCTGACTTTC. Translation gives CASSSQSGANVLTF.

The table lists this clone with a few counts. The V call is TRBV5-1, the J call TRBJ2-2, with a possible D match to TRBD1 (6 bases). CDR3 length: 14 residues. The ends were cut back, 3 bases at V and 7 bases at J, with 13 bases in the middle. CDR1 and CDR2 from the germline V gene are SGHRS and YFSETQ. The DNA for the CDR3 is TGCGCCAGCAGCTCGGCAGGGGTGGTCGGGGAGCTGTTTTTT. Protein product: CASSSAGVVGELFF.

The CDR3 bases are TGTGCCAGCAGTTTATCTTACGCGGCAATTGATGGCAATCAGCCCCAGCATTTT. Translated: CASSLSYAAIDGNQPQHF. This rearrangement joins TRBV28 to TRBJ1-5, with no clear D. V was shortened by 1 base and J by 2 bases, with 18 bases between the two germline ends. Germline-derived CDR1 and CDR2 are MDHEN and SYDVKM. The CDR3 has 18 amino acids.

The V call is TRBV7-2, the J call TRBJ1-3; D possibly corresponds to TRBD1 (6 bases). V shed 5 bases and J shed 4 bases, with 15 bases lying between them. There are 15 residues in the CDR3. CDR1 and CDR2 from the germline V gene are SGHTA and FQGNSA. This CDR3 reads CASSLQGTRGNTIYF. The CDR3, as DNA: TGTGCCAGCAGCCTACAGGGAACGCGCGGAAACACCATATATTTT.

The genes are TRBV5-8 and TRBJ2-7; D gene unclear. This CDR3 comprises 14 residues. V lost 1 base and J 0 bases, leaving 8 bases between the germline ends. CDR1 and CDR2 (germline): SGHTS, YDEGEE. CDR3 loop: CASSLNPNSYEQYF. CDR3 bases: TGTGCCAGCAGCTTGAATCCCAACTCCTACGAGCAGTACTTC.

V and J are TRBV7-9 and TRBJ2-5, with TRBD2 matching over 15 bases. Trimming took 5 bases from V and 4 from J; bases not matched to a gene: 5. Germline values: CDR1 SEHNR, CDR2 FQNEAQ (reference sequence). The CDR3 spans 16 residues. The CDR3 protein is CASSRWTSGGVETQYF. The CDR3, as DNA: TGTGCCAGCAGCAGATGGACTAGCGGGGGGGTAGAGACCCAGTACTTC.